This T cell receptor (beta chain) was retrieved from a study of beta chain features in type 1 diabetes (dated by TCRdb to between 2018 and 2020). Regarding the study in general: Patients and healthy donors did not differ in mean age, gender distribution, total cell number or subset yield. Across all samples, some 110,000,000 sorted cells were examined, and cell number per subset correlated strongly with RNA yield. Regulatory and stem cell-like memory subsets were isolated from only 8 patients and roughly 8 healthy donors, whereas naive and central memory subsets came from all 30 or so donors. The study compared the TCRB repertoires of sorted circulating CD4+ T cell subsets in recently diagnosed type 1 diabetes patients with those in matched healthy donors.

Points on this clone: The antigen it recognizes is unknown. The sample holds no much larger clone one base away, and base qualities are not on file.

The CDR3 runs 15 residues from the cysteine to the phenylalanine. Kept here is only the CDR3 DNA, which spans 45 bases and is read in frame from base 1. Cut back by 2 bases and 1 base, the V and J ends lie 10 bases apart. The CDR1 and CDR2 encoded by the germline V gene are LGHNT and FRNRAP. What the authors observed across the whole study: PCR may preferentially amplify shorter templates, but because patient and control samples were amplified and corrected together, any resulting skew would affect both groups equally. Because cDNA was sequenced instead of genomic DNA, highly expressing activated cells could be over-represented, though the groups showed no difference in activation or CD3 levels. Only small numbers of individuals were included in the HLA sub-analyses, which left unresolved whether HLA type had any influence on TCRB rearrangement. The naive, central memory and regulatory TCRB repertoires appeared to resemble one another more closely among patients than among healthy donors. Type 1 diabetes patients showed a moderate but significant shortening of TCRB CDR3 length in all four CD4+ subsets. At VDJ recombination sites, patients with type 1 diabetes made fewer insertions and deleted more nucleotides, a pattern implying thymic rearrangement abnormalities.

Each donor gave one peripheral blood draw, averaging approximately 110 mL, which was collected into heparinised tubes. Using a panel that included CD45RO, CCR7, CD25, CD127, CD95 and CD27, naive, central memory, regulatory and stem cell-like memory CD4+ T cells were sorted on a BD FACSAria II. A purity above 98% was achieved for all sorted populations. PBMCs were isolated right away by Lymphoprep density gradient centrifugation and were stained directly, without culture. So that batch effects would be minimized, each experiment stained and sorted samples in pairs, pairing one healthy donor with one patient. The entire isolated RNA was reverse transcribed using the High Capacity cDNA Reverse Transcription Kit, and thus expressed TCRB transcripts were sequenced. Naive, central memory and regulatory T cell samples underwent deep immunoSEQ sequencing, averaging about 3.3 million total reads per sample. Sorted cells were lysed in RLT buffer and RNA was extracted with DNase-treated RNeasy Micro or Mini kits, depending on cell number. Each cell subset was processed separately to prevent cross-contamination, with patient and healthy donor samples processed together. The immunoSEQ multiplex PCR was used to amplify TCRB sequences from cDNA, generating 87-bp fragments that spanned the CDR3 region. Sequencing of the amplicons was done on the Illumina HiSeq platform. The source study handled its data this way. PCR bias was corrected computationally using synthetic template baselines, and reads within Hamming distance 2 were collapsed, with unmergeable singletons discarded. Reads were aligned against IMGT so that V, D and J genes, CDR3 length and insertions or deletions at six rearrangement sites could be assigned. Within each subset, clonotype counts were normalized to sorted cell number, and only after that were true diversity and Gini coefficients computed with the tcR R package. Repertoire sharing was quantified using the overlap coefficient calculated on TCRB nucleotide sequences. TCRdb re-hosts the immuneACCESS table, in-frame sequences only. Its copies lack some clones; in the studies checked, an unresolved V gene accounts for under half of them, and the cause for the rest is not known. The D gene and trimming were derived from the DNA, and the V and J assignments and clone size from that table. The sample table lists about 170,000 clones, about 7.8% of them with a count of one. The top ten constitute 0.94% of the sample.

The sequencing sample was made of central memory CD4+ T cells from blood. This clonotype originated in a woman in her 40s with type 1 diabetes. The chain couples TRBV12-5 to TRBJ2-3; a confident D gene designation cannot be given. The CDR3 protein: CASGLFPTGTDTQYF. The sequence in DNA is TGTGCTAGTGGTTTGTTTCCCACGGGCACAGATACGCAGTATTTT. With all but the CDR3 taken from the reference TRBV12-5 and TRBJ2-3 genes, the full variable domain is: DARVTQTPRHKVTEMGQEVTMRCQPILGHNTVFWYRQTMMQGLELLAYFRNRAPLDDSGMPKDRFSAEMPDATLATLKIQPSEPRDSAVYFCASGLFPTGTDTQYFGPGTRLTVL.